This note documents a single TCR beta chain sequence. The whole isolated RNA underwent reverse transcription, so sequencing captured expressed TCRB transcripts. Method: immunoSEQ multiplex PCR; TCRdb's copy keeps in-frame clones and lacks some. The sample yields 620,000 or so clones, roughly 16% seen once. CD45RO/CCR7/CD25/CD127/CD95/CD27 sorting isolated CD4+ naive, central memory, regulatory and stem cell-like memory cells. The sample is drawn from a study of beta chain features in type 1 diabetes. Material for sequencing was naive CD4+ T cells from blood. This receptor was identified in a man younger than 35 in good health.

CDR3 in DNA: TGTGCCAGCAGCGTAGGCCTCAATGAGCAGTTCTTC. Translation: CASSVGLNEQFF. The chain joins TRBV9 to TRBJ2-1; unclear D gene. The CDR3 contains 12 residues. Per germline, CDR1 SGDLS and CDR2 YYNGEE. The V end lost 0 bases, the J end lost 6 bases, and 4 bases lay between the germline ends.